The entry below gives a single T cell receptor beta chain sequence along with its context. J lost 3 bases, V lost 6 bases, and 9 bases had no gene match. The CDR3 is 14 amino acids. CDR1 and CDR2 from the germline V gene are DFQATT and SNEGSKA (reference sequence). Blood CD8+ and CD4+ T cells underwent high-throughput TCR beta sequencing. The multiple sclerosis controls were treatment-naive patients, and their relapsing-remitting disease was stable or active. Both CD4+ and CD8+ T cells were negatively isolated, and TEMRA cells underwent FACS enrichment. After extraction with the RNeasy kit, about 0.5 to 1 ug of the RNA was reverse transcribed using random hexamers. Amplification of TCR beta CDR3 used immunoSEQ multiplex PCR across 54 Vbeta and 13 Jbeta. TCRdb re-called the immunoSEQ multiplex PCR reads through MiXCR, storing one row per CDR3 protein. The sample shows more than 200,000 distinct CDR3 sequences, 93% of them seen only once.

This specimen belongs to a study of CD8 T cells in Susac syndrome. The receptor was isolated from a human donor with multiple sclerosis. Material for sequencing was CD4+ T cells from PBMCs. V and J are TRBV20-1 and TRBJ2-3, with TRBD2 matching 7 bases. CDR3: CSAPWGGGTDTQYF. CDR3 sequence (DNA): TGCAGTGCCCCTTGGGGGGGAGGGACAGATACGCAGTATTTT.